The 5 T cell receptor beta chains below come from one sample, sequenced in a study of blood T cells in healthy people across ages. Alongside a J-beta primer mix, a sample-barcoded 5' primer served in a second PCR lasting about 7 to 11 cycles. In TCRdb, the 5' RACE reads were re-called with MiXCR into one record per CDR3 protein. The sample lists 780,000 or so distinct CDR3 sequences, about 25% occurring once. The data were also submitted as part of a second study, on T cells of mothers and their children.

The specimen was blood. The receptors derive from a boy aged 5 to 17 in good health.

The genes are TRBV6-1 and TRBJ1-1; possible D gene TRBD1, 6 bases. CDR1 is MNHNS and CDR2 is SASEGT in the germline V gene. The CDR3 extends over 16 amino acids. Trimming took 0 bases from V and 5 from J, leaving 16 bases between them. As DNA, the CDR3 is TGTGCCAGCAGTGAAGCAGAGGGGGTGAGGAGTACTGAAGCTTTCTTT. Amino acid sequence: CASSEAEGVRSTEAFF.

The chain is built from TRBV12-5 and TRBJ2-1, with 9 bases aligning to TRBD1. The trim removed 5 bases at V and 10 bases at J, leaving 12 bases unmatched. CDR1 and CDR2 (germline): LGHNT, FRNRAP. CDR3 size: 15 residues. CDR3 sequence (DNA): TGTGCTAGTGGTATGGGACAGGGAATAGGGGGAGAGCAGTTCTTC. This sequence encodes CASGMGQGIGGEQFF.

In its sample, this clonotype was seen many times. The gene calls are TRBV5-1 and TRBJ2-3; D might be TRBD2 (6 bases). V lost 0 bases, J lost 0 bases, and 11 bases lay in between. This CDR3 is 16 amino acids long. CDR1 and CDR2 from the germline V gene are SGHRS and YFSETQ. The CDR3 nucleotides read TGCGCCAGCAGCTTGGGTTCCAGCGGGAGCACAGATACGCAGTATTTT. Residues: CASSLGSSGSTDTQYF.

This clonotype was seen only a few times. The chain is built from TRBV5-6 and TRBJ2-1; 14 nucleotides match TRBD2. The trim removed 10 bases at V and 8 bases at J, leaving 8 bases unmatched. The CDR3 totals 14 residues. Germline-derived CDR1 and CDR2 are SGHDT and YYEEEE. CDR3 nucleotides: TGTGCCGGAGGGACTAGCGGGAGTGTCGATGAGCAGTTCTTC. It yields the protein CAGGTSGSVDEQFF.

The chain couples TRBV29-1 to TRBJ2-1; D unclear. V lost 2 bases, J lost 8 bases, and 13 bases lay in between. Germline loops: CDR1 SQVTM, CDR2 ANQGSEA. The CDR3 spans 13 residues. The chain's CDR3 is CSVEFFGKDEQFF. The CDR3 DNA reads TGCAGCGTTGAATTCTTTGGTAAGGATGAGCAGTTCTTC.